Following are 22 T cell receptor beta chains from one sample sequenced in a study of cytomegalovirus exposure and HLA in healthy donors. Use of 60 Vbeta and 13 Jbeta primers characterized the PCR. Using immunoSEQ multiplex PCR, the repertoire was profiled, and TCRdb retains in-frame clones only, with some absent. The data contain more than 150,000 clones, 75% to 85% of them singletons. What was sequenced was PBMCs. The receptors come from a woman aged 30 to 39 in good health and CMV-seronegative.

Written as DNA, the CDR3 is TGTGCCAGTGGCAGGGGAGATCACTATGGCTACACCTTC. This codes for CASGRGDHYGYTF. The chain is built from TRBV19 and TRBJ1-2; weak D call: TRBD1 (6 bases). Germline V gives CDR1 LNHDA, CDR2 SQIVND (reference sequence). CDR3 length equals 13 residues. With 8 bases removed from V and 3 bases from J, the gap between germline ends came to 13 bases. The full variable domain, in which reference TRBV19 and TRBJ1-2 provide the parts outside the CDR3, is DGGITQSPKYLFRKEGQNVTLSCEQNLNHDAMYWYRQDPGQGLRLIYYSQIVNDFQKGDIAEGYSVSREKKESFPLTVTSAQKNPTAFYLCASGRGDHYGYTFGSGTRLTVV.

This clone appeared a few times. The chain has TRBV28 and TRBJ1-2; 10 nucleotides agree with TRBD1. The V gene's germline CDR1 is MDHEN and CDR2 SYDVKM. The V gene end was trimmed by 5 bases and the J gene end by 2 bases; junction bases not matched to a gene: 8. CDR3 size: 16 residues. CDR3 DNA sequence: TGTGCCAGCAGTCGGGACAGGGGCACTTTCAACTATGGCTACACCTTC. Protein sequence: CASSRDRGTFNYGYTF.

The chain recombines TRBV11-2 with TRBJ2-7; no definite D call. The V and J ends lost 2 bases and 2 bases respectively, with 4 bases between them. Per the germline V gene, CDR1 is SGHAT and CDR2 is FQNNGV. This CDR3 comprises 12 residues. For the CDR3, the DNA is TGTGCCAGCAGCTTACAAACCTACGAGCAGTACTTC. Translation: CASSLQTYEQYF.

The gene calls are TRBV18 and TRBJ1-4, with TRBD1 as a possible D gene (5 bases). This CDR3 has 15 amino acids. Germline-derived CDR1 and CDR2 are KGHSH and LQKENI. With 0 bases removed from V and 8 bases from J, the gap between germline ends came to 13 bases. The CDR3 nucleotides read TGTGCCAGCTCACCACCGGCAGGGCCAGAAGAAAAACTGTTTTTT. Protein product: CASSPPAGPEEKLFF.

CDR3 in DNA: TGTGCCAGCAGTCCCCGACAGGCGCAGTACTTC. Translation gives CASSPRQAQYF. The chain joins TRBV28 to TRBJ2-7; D may be TRBD1 (6 bases). Germline V gives CDR1 MDHEN, CDR2 SYDVKM. There are 11 residues in the CDR3. Trimming cost V 5 bases and J 9 bases, with 11 bases left between them.

J is TRBJ2-2 and V is TRBV18, with D possibly TRBD2 on 5 matching bases. The germline V and J ends were trimmed by 3 bases and 8 bases, with 22 bases remaining between them. Germline values: CDR1 KGHSH, CDR2 LQKENI. This CDR3 is 17 amino acids long. CDR3 amino acids: CASSPPGRRAPTGELFF. The CDR3 DNA reads as TGTGCCAGCTCACCCCCGGGTCGGCGGGCGCCTACAGGGGAGCTGTTTTTT.

The chain has TRBV5-1 and TRBJ1-2; 7 bases map to TRBD1. The ends lost 3 bases at V and 6 bases at J; junction bases unmatched: 8. CDR3 size: 14 residues. CDR1 SGHRS and CDR2 YFSETQ come from the germline V gene. CDR3 residues: CASSWDGTENGYTF. The CDR3 DNA sequence: TGCGCCAGCAGCTGGGACGGGACAGAGAATGGCTACACCTTC. The variable domain in full, with the rest retrieved from reference TRBV5-1 and TRBJ1-2, is KAGVTQTPRYLIKTRGQQVTLSCSPISGHRSVSWYQQTPGQGLQFLFEYFSETQRNKGNFPGRFSGRQFSNSRSEMNVSTLELGDSALYLCASSWDGTENGYTFGSGTRLTVV.

Comments on this clone: The same CDR3 arises from other DNA sequences in this sample as well. The chain uses TRBV6-5 and TRBJ1-2; TRBD1 might be the D (5 bases). This CDR3 spans 13 amino acids. Germline CDR1 and CDR2: MNHEY and SVGAGI. Trimming stripped 0 bases from V and 4 bases from J, with 6 bases between. Here the CDR3 DNA reads TGTGCCAGCAGTTACTCGGGGGGCTATGGCTACACCTTC. Its protein is CASSYSGGYGYTF.

The genes are TRBV4-1 and TRBJ2-7; tentatively, D is TRBD2 (5 bases). With 5 bases removed from V and 0 bases from J, the gap between germline ends came to 8 bases. The CDR3 is 13 amino acids. Looked up from germline, CDR1 is MGHRA and CDR2 is YSYEKL. CDR3 loop: CASSGGLSYEQYF. The CDR3 DNA is TGCGCCAGCAGCGGCGGGCTCTCCTACGAGCAGTACTTC.

This clone has only a few counts. The CDR3 sequence: CASSLGTGGSPQETQYF. As DNA, the CDR3 is TGTGCCAGCAGCTTGGGAACAGGGGGCTCTCCTCAAGAGACCCAGTACTTC. The chain links TRBV5-6 to TRBJ2-5, with 9 bases identical to TRBD1. Per germline, CDR1 SGHDT and CDR2 YYEEEE. CDR3 size: 17 residues. V gave up 0 bases and J gave up 2 bases; unmatched junction bases: 8.

CDR3 protein: CASSSGLAGGFTDTQYF. For the CDR3, the DNA is TGTGCCAGCAGCTCAGGACTAGCGGGGGGGTTCACAGATACGCAGTATTTT. The chain recombines TRBV7-7 with TRBJ2-3, with 15 bases aligning to TRBD2. CDR3 length equals 17 residues. V lost 4 bases and J lost 2; bases outside the gene matches: 4. Per the germline V gene, CDR1 is SSHAT and CDR2 is FNYEAQ (reference sequence).

The genes are TRBV7-2 and TRBJ1-4; 8 bases are shared with TRBD1. The CDR3 extends over 19 amino acids. CDR1 SGHTA and CDR2 FQGNSA come from the germline V gene. Trimming took 1 base from V and 3 from J; bases not matched to a gene: 13. The CDR3 DNA is TGTGCCAGCAGCTTAGAGGTCACGGCAGGGGGCTTGTCTAATGAAAAACTGTTTTTT. Protein: CASSLEVTAGGLSNEKLFF.

V and J are TRBV18 and TRBJ2-7; a possible D gene is TRBD2 (6 bases). The CDR3 covers 15 residues. The germline V and J ends were trimmed by 6 bases and 2 bases, with 17 bases remaining between them. From germline, CDR1 is KGHSH and CDR2 LQKENI. CDR3 residues: CASSLTSLEPYEQYF. DNA of the CDR3: TGTGCCAGCTCGCTCACTAGCTTAGAACCCTACGAGCAGTACTTC.

The chain couples TRBV18 to TRBJ1-6; D unclear. V lost 6 bases and J 6 bases, leaving 15 bases between the germline ends. Germline V CDR1 and CDR2: KGHSH, LQKENI. The CDR3 length is 15 residues. The CDR3 sequence: CASSPTTRLNSPLHF. The CDR3 DNA reads TGTGCCAGCTCGCCTACCACCCGACTTAATTCACCCCTCCACTTT.

The chain employs TRBV7-3 and TRBJ2-1; TRBD2 is a possible D gene (6 bases). This CDR3 has 15 amino acids. Trimming pared 3 bases from V and 0 bases from J, leaving 9 bases between. Germline V lookup: CDR1 SGHTA, CDR2 FQGTGA. As DNA, the CDR3 is TGTGCCAGCAGCTTCACCGGGGGCTCCTACAATGAGCAGTTCTTC. It yields the protein CASSFTGGSYNEQFF.

The rearrangement links TRBV6-4 to TRBJ2-1, with 11 bases lining up with TRBD2. CDR3 size: 14 residues. From germline, CDR1 is MRHNA and CDR2 SNTAGT. Trimming cost V 8 bases and J 5 bases; bases outside gene matches: 5. The CDR3 sequence: CASRRGLADNEQFF. As DNA, the CDR3 is TGTGCCAGCCGCAGGGGACTAGCGGACAATGAGCAGTTCTTC.

The chain uses TRBV19 and TRBJ1-5; unclear D gene. Looked up from germline, CDR1 is LNHDA and CDR2 is SQIVND (reference sequence). This CDR3 region has 15 residues. Deletions cut 4 bases from V and 7 bases from J, with 17 bases between. The CDR3 sequence: CASSNPSAGEQPQHF. The CDR3 coding sequence is TGTGCCAGTAGTAACCCCTCCGCGGGAGAGCAGCCCCAGCATTTT.

This sequence joins TRBV4-1 and TRBJ2-4; 8 positions match TRBD1. From germline, CDR1 is MGHRA and CDR2 YSYEKL. J lost 12 bases, V lost 3 bases, and 13 bases had no gene match. The CDR3 extends over 15 amino acids. CDR3 bases: TGCGCCAGCAGCCAGGACAGGGCGACTAGTTACAGTCAGTACTTC. The encoded protein is CASSQDRATSYSQYF.

The rearrangement uses TRBV28 and TRBJ1-5; D possibly corresponds to TRBD1 (5 bases). The CDR3 spans 16 residues. From germline, CDR1 is MDHEN and CDR2 SYDVKM. Trimming stripped 3 bases from V and 5 bases from J, with 17 bases between. In nucleotides, the CDR3 is TGTGCCAGCAGTTTGTCCGACCAGGGAAGGTATCAGCCCCAGCATTTT. It encodes CASSLSDQGRYQPQHF.

This chain joins TRBV4-1 and TRBJ2-1, with D perhaps matching TRBD2 (5 bases). Trimming removed 1 base at V and 2 bases at J, with 6 bases between. Germline lookup yields CDR1 MGHRA and CDR2 YSYEKL. The CDR3 extends over 14 amino acids. This CDR3 reads CASSQVGTYNEQFF. Here the CDR3 DNA reads TGCGCCAGCAGCCAAGTCGGGACCTACAATGAGCAGTTCTTC.

The rearrangement links TRBV9 to TRBJ1-5; 7 bases match TRBD1. J lost 0 bases, V lost 0 bases, and 9 bases had no gene match. Per the germline V gene, CDR1 is SGDLS and CDR2 is YYNGEE. CDR3 length: 18 residues. The CDR3, as DNA: TGTGCCAGCAGCGTAGCGCATAAAGGGGACAGTAGCAATCAGCCCCAGCATTTT. This encodes CASSVAHKGDSSNQPQHF. Full variable domain (missing parts from reference TRBV9 and TRBJ1-5): DSGVTQTPKHLITATGQRVTLRCSPRSGDLSVYWYQQSLDQGLQFLIQYYNGEERAKGNILERFSAQQFPDLHSELNLSSLELGDSALYFCASSVAHKGDSSNQPQHFGDGTRLSIL.

In this sample, this clone turned up a few times. CDR3 sequence: CASSLASPGHTEAFF. The CDR3 DNA sequence: TGTGCCAGCAGCTTAGCTAGCCCTGGGCACACTGAAGCTTTCTTT. V and J are TRBV11-2 and TRBJ1-1; no firm D call. V was pared by 1 base and J by 3 bases, with 12 bases between. The CDR3 is 15 residues long. Germline V gene sequence: CDR1 SGHAT, CDR2 FQNNGV.